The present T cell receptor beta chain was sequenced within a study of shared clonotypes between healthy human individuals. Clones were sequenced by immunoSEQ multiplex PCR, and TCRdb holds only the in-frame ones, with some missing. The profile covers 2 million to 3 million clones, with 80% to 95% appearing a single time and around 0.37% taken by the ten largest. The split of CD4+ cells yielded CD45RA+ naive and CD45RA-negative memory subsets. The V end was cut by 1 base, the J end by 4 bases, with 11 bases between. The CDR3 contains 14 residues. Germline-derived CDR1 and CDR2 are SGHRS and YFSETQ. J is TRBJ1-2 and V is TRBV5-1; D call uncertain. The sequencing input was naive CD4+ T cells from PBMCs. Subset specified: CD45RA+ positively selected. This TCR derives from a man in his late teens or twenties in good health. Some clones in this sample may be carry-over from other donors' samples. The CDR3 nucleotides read TGCGCCAGCAGCTTGTTTGCCGAGTTCTATGGCTACACCTTC. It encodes CASSLFAEFYGYTF.